This entry is about one T cell receptor (beta chain). As yet, its antigen is unknown. TCRdb itself ran the RT-PCR reads through MiXCR, one entry per CDR3 protein. This sample carries about 170,000 distinct CDR3 sequences, about 10% of them seen once, and the ten largest clones take approximately 35%. This record belongs to a study of response to subunit inactivated influenza vaccine. Study-wide results and limits: Few additional T cells are recruited per seasonal influenza vaccination, authors suggested.

Trimming cost V 6 bases and J 5 bases; bases outside gene matches: 6. CDR3 length: 15 amino acids. Per germline, CDR1 SNHLY and CDR2 FYNNEI. The sequence was obtained from a man between 50 and 75 years old who received an inactivated influenza vaccine. The chain links TRBV2 to TRBJ2-5, with 13 bases fitting TRBD2. The input for sequencing was CD8+ T cells sorted from PBMCs, taken around 25 months after vaccination. The CDR3 sequence: CASSAKTSGRETQYF. The DNA for the CDR3 is TGTGCCAGCAGCGCCAAGACTAGCGGGAGGGAGACCCAGTACTTC.